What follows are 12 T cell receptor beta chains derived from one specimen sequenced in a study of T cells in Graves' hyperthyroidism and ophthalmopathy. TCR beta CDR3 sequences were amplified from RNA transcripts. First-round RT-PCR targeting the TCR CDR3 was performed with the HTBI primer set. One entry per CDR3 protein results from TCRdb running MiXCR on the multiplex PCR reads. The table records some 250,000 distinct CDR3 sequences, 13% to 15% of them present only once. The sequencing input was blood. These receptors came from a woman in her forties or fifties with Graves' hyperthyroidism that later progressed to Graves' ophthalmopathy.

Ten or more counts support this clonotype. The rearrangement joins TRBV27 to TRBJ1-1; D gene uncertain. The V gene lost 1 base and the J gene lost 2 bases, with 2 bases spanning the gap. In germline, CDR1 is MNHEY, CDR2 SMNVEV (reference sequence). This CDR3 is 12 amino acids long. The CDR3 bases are TGTGCCAGCAGTTTATACAACACTGAAGCTTTCTTT. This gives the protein CASSLYNTEAFF.

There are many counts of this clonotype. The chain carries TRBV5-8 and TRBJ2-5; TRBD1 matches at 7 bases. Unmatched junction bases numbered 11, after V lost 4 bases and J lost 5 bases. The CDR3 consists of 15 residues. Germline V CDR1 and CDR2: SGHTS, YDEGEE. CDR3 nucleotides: TGTGCCAGCAGCCAAGGGACGACAGGGTCCGAGACCCAGTACTTC. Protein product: CASSQGTTGSETQYF.

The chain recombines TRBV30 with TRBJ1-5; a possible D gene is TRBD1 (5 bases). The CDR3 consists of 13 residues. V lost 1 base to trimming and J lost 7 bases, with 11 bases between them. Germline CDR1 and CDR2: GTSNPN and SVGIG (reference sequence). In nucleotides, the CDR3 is TGTGCCTGGAGTGGAGGGGCAGAGCAGCCCCAGCATTTT. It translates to CAWSGGAEQPQHF.

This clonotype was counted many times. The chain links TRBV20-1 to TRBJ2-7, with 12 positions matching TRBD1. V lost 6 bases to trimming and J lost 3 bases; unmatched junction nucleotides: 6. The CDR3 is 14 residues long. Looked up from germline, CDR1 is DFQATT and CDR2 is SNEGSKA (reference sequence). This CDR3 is CSAGQGAQVYEQYF. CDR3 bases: TGCAGTGCGGGACAGGGGGCGCAGGTCTACGAGCAGTACTTC.

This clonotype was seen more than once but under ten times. CDR3 nucleotide sequence: TGTGCCAGCAGTTGGGACAGGGGGCGGACTGAAGCTTTCTTT. Amino acids: CASSWDRGRTEAFF. The chain has TRBV25-1 and TRBJ1-1, with TRBD1 identical over 12 bases. Germline CDR1 MGHDK, CDR2 SYGVNS. This CDR3 has 14 amino acids. J gave up 5 bases and V 5 bases, and 3 bases lay outside the gene matches.

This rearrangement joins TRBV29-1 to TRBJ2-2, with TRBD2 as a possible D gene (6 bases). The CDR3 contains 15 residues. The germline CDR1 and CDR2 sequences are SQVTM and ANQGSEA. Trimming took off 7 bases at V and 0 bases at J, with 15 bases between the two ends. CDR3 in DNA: TGCAGCGCTCTTACCGGGACTTCGAACACCGGGGAGCTGTTTTTT. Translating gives CSALTGTSNTGELFF.

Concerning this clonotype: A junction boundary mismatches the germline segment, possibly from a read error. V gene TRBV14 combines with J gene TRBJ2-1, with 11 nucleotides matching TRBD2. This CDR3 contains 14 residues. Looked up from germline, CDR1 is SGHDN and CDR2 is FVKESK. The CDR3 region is CARSQITSGGGKFF. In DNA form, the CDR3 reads TGTGCCCGCAGCCAGATAACTAGCGGGGGTGGCAAGTTCTTC.

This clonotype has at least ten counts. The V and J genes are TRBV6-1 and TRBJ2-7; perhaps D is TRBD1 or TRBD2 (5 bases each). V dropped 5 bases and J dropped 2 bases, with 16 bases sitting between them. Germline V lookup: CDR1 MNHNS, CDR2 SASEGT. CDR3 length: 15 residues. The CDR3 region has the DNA TGTGCCAGCAGTCCCTCTGGGGTGGGGGCCTACGAGCAGTACTTC. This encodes CASSPSGVGAYEQYF.

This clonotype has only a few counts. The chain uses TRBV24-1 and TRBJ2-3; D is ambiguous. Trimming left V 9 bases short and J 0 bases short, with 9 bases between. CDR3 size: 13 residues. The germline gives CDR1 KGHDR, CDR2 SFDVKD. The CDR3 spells CATSEASTDTQYF. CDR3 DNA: TGTGCCACCTCCGAGGCCAGCACAGATACGCAGTATTTT.

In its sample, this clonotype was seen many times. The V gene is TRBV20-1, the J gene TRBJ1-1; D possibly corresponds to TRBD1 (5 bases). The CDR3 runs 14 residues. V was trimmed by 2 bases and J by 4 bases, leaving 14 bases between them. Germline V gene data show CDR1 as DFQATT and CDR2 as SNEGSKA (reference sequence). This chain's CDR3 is CSARKQGGSTEAFF. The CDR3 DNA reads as TGCAGTGCTAGAAAGCAGGGAGGCTCCACTGAAGCTTTCTTT.

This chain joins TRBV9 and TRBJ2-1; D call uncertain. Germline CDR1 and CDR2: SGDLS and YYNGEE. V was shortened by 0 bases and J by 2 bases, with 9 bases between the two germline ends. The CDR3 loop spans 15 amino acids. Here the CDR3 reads CASSVDGSTYNEQFF. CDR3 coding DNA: TGTGCCAGCAGCGTAGACGGAAGCACCTACAATGAGCAGTTCTTC. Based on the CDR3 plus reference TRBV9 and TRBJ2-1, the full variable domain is DSGVTQTPKHLITATGQRVTLRCSPRSGDLSVYWYQQSLDQGLQFLIQYYNGEERAKGNILERFSAQQFPDLHSELNLSSLELGDSALYFCASSVDGSTYNEQFFGPGTRLTVL.

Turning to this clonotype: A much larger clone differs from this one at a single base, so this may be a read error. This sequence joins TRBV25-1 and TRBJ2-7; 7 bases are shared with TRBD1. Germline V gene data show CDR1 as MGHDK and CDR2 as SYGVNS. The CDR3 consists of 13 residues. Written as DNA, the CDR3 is TGTGCCAGCCGTCCGACAGGGACCCACGAGCAGTGCTTC. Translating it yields CASRPTGTHEQCF.